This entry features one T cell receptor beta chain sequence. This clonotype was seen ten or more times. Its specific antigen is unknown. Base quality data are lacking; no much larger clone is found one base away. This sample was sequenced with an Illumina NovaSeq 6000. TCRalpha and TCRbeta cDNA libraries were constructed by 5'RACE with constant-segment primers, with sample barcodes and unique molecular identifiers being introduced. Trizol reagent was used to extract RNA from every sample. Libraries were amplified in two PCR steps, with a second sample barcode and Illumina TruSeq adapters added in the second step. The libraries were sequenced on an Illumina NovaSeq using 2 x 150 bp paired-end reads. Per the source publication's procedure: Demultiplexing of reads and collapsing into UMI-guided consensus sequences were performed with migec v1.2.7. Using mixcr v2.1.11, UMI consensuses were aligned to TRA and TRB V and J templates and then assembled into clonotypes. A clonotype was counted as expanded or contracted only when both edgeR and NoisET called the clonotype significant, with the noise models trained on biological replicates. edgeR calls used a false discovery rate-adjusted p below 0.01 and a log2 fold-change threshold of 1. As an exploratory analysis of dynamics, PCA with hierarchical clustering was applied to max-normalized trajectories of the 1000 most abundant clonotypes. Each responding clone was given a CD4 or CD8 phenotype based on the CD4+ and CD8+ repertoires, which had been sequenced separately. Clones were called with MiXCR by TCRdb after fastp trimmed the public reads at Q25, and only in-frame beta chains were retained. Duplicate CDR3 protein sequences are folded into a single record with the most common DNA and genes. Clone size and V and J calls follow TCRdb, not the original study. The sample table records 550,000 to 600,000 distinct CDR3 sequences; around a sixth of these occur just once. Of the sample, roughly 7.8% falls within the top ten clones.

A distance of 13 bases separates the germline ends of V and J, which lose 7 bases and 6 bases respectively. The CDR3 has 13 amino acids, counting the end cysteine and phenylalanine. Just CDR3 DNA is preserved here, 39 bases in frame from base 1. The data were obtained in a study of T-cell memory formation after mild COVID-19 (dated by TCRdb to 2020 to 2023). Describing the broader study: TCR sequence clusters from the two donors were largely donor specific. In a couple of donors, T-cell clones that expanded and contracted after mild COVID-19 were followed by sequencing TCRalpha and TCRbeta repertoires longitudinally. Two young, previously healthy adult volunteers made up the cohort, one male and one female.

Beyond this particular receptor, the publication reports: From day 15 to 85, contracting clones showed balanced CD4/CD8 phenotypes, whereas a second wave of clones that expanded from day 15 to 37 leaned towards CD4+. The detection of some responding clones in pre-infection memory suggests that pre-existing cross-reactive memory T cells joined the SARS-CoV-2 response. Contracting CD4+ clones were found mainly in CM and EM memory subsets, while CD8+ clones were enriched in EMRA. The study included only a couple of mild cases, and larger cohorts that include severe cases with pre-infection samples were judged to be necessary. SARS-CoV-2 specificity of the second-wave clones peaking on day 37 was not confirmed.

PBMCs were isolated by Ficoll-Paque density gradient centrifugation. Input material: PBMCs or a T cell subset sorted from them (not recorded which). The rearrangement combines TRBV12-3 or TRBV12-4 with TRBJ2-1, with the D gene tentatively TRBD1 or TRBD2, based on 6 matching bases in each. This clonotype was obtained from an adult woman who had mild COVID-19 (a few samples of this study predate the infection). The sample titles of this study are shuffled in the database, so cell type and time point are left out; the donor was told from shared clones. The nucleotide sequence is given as TGTGCCAGCACCCCCTGGGGGGCCAATGAGCAGTTCTTC. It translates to CASTPWGANEQFF.